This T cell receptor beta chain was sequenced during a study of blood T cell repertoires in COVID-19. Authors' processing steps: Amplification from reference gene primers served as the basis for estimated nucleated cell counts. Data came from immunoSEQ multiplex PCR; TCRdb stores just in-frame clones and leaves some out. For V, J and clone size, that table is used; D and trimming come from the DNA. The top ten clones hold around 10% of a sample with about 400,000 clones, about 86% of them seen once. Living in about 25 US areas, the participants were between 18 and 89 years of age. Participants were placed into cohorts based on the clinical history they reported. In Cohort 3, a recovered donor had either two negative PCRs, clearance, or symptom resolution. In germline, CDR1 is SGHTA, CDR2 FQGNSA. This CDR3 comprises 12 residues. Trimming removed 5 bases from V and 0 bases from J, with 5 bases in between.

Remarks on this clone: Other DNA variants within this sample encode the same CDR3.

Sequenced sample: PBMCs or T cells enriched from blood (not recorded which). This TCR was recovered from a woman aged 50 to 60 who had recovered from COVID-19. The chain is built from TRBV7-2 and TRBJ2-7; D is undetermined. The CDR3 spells CASSLSSYEQYF. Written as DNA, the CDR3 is TGTGCCAGCAGCCTTAGCTCCTACGAGCAGTACTTC.